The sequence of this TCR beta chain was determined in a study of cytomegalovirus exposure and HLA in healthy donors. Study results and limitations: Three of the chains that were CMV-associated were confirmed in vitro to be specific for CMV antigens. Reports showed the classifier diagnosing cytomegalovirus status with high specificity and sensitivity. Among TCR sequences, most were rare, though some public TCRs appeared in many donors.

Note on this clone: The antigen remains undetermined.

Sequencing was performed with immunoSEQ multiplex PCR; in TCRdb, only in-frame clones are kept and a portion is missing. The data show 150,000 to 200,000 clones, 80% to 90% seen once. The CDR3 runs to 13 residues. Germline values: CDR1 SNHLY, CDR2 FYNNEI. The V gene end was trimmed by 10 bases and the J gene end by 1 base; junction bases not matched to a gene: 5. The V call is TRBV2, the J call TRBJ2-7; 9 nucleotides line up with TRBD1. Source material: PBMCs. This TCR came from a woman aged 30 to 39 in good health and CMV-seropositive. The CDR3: CATAGTGSYEQYF. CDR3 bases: TGTGCCACGGCCGGGACAGGGTCCTACGAGCAGTACTTC.